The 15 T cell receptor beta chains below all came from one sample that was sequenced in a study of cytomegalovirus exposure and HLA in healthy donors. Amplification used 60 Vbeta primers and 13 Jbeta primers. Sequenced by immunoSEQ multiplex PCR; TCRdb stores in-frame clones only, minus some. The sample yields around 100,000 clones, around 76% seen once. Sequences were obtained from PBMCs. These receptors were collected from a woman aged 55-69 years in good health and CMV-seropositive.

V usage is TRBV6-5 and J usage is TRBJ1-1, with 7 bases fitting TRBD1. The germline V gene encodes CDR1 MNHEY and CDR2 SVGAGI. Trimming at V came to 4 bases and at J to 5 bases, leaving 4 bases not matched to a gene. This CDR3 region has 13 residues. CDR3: CASSFDRATEAFF. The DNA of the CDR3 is TGTGCCAGCAGTTTTGACAGGGCTACTGAAGCTTTCTTT.

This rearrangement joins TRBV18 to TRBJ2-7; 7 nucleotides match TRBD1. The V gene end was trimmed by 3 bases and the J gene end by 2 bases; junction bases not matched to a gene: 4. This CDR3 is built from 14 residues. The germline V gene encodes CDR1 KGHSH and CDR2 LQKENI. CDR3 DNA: TGTGCCAGCTCACCGACAGGGTCTCCCTACGAGCAGTACTTC. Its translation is CASSPTGSPYEQYF.

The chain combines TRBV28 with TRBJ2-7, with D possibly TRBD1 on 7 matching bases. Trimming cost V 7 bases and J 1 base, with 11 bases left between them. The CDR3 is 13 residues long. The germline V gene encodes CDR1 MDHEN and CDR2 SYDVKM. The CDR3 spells CASNQGGSYEQYF. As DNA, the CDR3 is TGTGCCAGCAACCAGGGGGGTTCCTACGAGCAGTACTTC.

CDR3 loop: CASSSPGTGAYEQYF. CDR3 sequence (DNA): TGTGCCAGCAGTAGCCCCGGGACAGGGGCCTACGAGCAGTACTTC. The chain has TRBV6-1 and TRBJ2-7, with 10 positions matching TRBD1. The CDR3 is 15 amino acids. The V gene's germline CDR1 is MNHNS and CDR2 SASEGT. V was pared by 5 bases and J by 2 bases, with 6 bases of the junction left unmatched.

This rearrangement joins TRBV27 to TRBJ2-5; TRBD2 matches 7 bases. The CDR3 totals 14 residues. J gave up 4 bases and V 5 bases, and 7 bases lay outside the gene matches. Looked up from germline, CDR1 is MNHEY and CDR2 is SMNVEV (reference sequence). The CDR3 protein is CASSPTGRGETQYF. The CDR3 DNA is TGTGCCAGCAGTCCCACGGGGAGGGGAGAGACCCAGTACTTC.

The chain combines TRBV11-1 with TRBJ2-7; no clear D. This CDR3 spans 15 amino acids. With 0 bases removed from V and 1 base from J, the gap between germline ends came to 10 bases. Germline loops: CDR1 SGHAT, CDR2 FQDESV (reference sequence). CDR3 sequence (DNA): TGTGCCAGCAGCTTAGCCGCCCTCGGGTCCTACGAGCAGTACTTC. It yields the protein CASSLAALGSYEQYF.

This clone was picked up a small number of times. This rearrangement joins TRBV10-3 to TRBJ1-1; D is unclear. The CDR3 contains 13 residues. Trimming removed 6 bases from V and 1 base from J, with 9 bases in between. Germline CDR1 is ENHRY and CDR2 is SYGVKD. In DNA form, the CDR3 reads TGTGCCATCAGAACCGGTGAGAACACTGAAGCTTTCTTT. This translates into CAIRTGENTEAFF.

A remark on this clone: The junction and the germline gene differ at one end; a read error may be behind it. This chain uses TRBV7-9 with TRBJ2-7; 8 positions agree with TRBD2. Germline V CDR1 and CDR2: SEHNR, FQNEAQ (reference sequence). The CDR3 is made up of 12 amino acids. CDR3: CSSSLGTSEQYF. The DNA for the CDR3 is TGTTCCAGCAGCTTGGGGACTAGCGAGCAGTACTTC.

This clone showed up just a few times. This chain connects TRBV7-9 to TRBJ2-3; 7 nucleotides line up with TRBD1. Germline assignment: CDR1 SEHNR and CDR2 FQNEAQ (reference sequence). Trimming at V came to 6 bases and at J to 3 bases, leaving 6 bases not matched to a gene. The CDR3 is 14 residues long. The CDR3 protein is CASSSWTGTDTQYF. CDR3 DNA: TGTGCCAGCAGTTCCTGGACAGGAACAGATACGCAGTATTTT.

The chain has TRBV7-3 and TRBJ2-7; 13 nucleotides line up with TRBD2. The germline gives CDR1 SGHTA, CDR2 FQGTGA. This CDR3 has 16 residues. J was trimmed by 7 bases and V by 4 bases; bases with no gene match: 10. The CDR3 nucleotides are TGTGCCAGCAGCTCCACCGGACTAGCGGGAGTGGGGGAGCAGTACTTC. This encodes CASSSTGLAGVGEQYF. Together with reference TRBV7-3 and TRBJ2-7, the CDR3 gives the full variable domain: GAGVSQTPSNKVTEKGKYVELRCDPISGHTALYWYRQSLGQGPEFLIYFQGTGAADDSGLPNDRFFAVRPEGSVSTLKIQRTERGDSAVYLCASSSTGLAGVGEQYFGPGTRLTVT.

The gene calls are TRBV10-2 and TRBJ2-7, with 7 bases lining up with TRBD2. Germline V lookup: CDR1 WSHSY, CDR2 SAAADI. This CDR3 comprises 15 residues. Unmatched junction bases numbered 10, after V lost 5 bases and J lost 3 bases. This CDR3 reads CASSSPGLYHYEQYF. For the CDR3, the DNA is TGCGCCAGCAGTTCACCGGGACTATACCACTACGAGCAGTACTTC.

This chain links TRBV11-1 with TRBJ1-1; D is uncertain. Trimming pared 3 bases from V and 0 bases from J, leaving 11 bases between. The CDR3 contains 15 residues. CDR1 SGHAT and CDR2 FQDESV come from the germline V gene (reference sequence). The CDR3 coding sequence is TGTGCCAGCAGCTTTGCAGGCAACTTGAACACTGAAGCTTTCTTT. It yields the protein CASSFAGNLNTEAFF.

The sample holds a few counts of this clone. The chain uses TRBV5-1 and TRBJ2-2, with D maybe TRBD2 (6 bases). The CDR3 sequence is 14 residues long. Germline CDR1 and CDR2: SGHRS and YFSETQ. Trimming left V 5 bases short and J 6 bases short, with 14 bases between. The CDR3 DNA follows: TGCGCCAGCAGTCGCGGGGAATGGGCCGGGGAGCTGTTTTTT. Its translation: CASSRGEWAGELFF.

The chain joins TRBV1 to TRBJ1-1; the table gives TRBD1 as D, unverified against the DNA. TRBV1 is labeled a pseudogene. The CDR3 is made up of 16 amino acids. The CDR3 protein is CTSGVRQGKGNTEAFF. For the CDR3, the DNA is TGCACCAGCGGTGTAAGACAGGGCAAAGGTAACACTGAAGCTTTCTTT.

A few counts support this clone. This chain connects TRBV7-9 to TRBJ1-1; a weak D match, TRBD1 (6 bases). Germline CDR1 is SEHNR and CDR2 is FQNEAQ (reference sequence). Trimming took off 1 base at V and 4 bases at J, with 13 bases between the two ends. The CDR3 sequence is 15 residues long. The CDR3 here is CASSLGGGGVTEAFF. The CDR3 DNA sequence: TGTGCCAGCAGCTTAGGAGGGGGGGGAGTCACTGAAGCTTTCTTT.